The sequence of this TCR beta chain was determined in a study of CD8 T cells in ankylosing spondylitis. The CDR3 runs 14 residues. The germline gives CDR1 MNHNS, CDR2 SASEGT. V shed 6 bases, J shed 2 bases, and the junction held 6 bases outside the gene matches. TCRdb called the 5' RACE reads again in MiXCR, with one record for every CDR3 protein. The sample has 45,000 or so distinct CDR3 sequences; 11% are singletons. Whole-study findings and limits: Disease-linked clones proved CD8+ and comparatively uncommon in peripheral blood. Characteristic of ankylosing spondylitis blood, it appeared, was a TCR beta motif comprising roughly eight highly homologous variants.

To note about this clonotype: Antigen specificity is unknown.

The chain joins TRBV6-1 to TRBJ2-7, with 8 bases fitting TRBD1. The receptor was isolated from a male donor with ankylosing spondylitis or in good health (not recorded which). The sequencing sample was made of blood, either unsorted or a sorted T cell fraction (not recorded which). CDR3 protein: CASRKTGAAYEQYF. CDR3 coding DNA: TGTGCCAGCAGAAAGACAGGGGCGGCCTACGAGCAGTACTTC.